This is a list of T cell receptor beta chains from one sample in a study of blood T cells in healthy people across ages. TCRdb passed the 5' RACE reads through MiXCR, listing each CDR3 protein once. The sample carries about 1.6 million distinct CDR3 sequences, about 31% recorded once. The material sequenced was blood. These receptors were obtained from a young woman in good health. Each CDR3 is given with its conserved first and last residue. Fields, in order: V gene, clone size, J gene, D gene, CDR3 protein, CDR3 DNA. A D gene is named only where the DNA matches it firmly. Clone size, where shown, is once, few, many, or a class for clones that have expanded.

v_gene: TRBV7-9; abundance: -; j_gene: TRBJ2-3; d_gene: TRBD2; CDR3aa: CASTGLGPDTQYF; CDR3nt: TGTGCCAGCACCGGACTAGGGCCAGATACGCAGTATTTT
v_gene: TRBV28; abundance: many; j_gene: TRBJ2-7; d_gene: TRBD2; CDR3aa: CASSPEGGAYEQYF; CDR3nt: TGTGCCAGCAGCCCCGAGGGAGGGGCCTACGAGCAGTACTTC
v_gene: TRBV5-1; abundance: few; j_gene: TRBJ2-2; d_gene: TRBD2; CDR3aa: CASSLLAGMNTGELFF; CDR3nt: TGCGCCAGCAGCTTACTAGCGGGAATGAACACCGGGGAGCTGTTTTTT
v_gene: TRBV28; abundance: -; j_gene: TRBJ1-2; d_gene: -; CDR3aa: CASSGASWRDYGYTF; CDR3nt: TGTGCCAGCAGCGGGGCGAGTTGGCGCGACTATGGCTACACCTTC
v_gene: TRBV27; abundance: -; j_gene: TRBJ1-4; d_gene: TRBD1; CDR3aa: CASSLSGQGANEKLFF; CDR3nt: TGTGCCAGCAGTTTATCGGGACAGGGTGCTAATGAAAAACTGTTTTTT
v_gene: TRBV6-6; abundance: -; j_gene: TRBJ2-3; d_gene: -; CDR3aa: CASSYYGQSTDTQYF; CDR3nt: TGTGCCAGCAGTTACTACGGCCAAAGCACAGATACGCAGTATTTT
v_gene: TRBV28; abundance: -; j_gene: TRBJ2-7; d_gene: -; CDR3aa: CASYGVSSYEQYF; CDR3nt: TGTGCCAGCTACGGGGTAAGCTCCTACGAGCAGTACTTC
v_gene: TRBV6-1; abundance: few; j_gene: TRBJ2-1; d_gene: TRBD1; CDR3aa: CASRSDRGHDEQFF; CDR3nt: TGTGCCAGCAGATCGGACAGGGGGCACGATGAGCAGTTCTTC
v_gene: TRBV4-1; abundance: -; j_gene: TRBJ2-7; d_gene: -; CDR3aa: CASSQTPQGSYERYF; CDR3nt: TGCGCCAGCAGCCAAACACCCCAGGGGTCCTACGAGCGGTACTTC
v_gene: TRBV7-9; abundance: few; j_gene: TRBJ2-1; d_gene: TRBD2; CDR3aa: CASSSRTRDNEQFF; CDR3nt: TGTGCCAGCAGCTCGCGGACTAGGGACAATGAGCAGTTCTTC
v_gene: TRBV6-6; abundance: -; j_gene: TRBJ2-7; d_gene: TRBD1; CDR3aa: CASSYRTGSSSYEQYF; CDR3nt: TGTGCCAGCAGTTACCGGACAGGGTCTAGCTCCTACGAGCAGTACTTC
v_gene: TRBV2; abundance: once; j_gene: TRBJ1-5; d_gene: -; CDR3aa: CASSEEGGVGQPQHF; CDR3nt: TGTGCCAGCAGTGAAGAGGGAGGGGTAGGTCAGCCCCAGCATTTT
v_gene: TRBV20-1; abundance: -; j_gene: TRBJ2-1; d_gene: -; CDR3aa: CSALPRGGYNEQFF; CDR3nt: TGCAGTGCTTTACCCCGGGGAGGCTACAATGAGCAGTTCTTC
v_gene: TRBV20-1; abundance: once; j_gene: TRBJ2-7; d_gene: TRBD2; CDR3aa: CSARGGFGTSGGEGSYEQYF; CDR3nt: TGCAGTGCTAGAGGCGGGTTTGGGACTAGCGGGGGGGAGGGCTCCTACGAGCAGTACTTC
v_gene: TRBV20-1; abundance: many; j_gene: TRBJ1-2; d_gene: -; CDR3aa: CSGFSSGRGYGYTF; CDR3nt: TGCAGTGGTTTCTCGTCGGGTAGGGGCTATGGCTACACCTTC
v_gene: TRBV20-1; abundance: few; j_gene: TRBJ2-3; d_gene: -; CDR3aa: CSATGPQGPNTDTQYF; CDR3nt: TGCAGTGCTACAGGGCCCCAGGGTCCCAACACAGATACGCAGTATTTT
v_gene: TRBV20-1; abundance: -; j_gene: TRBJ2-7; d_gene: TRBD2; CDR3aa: CSARVSLAGLYEQYF; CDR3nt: TGCAGTGCTAGAGTCAGTCTAGCGGGCCTCTACGAGCAGTACTTC
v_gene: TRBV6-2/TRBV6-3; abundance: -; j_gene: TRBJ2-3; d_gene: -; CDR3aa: CASSYNGGKTDTQYF; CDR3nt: TGTGCCAGCAGTTACAACGGTGGAAAGACAGATACGCAGTATTTT
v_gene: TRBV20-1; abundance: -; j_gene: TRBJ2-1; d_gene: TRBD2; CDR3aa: CSARDPTSGRDNEQFF; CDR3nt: TGCAGTGCTAGAGACCCGACTAGCGGGAGGGACAATGAGCAGTTCTTC
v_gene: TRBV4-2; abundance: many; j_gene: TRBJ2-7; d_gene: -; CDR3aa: CASSQASGTYSYEQYF; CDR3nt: TGTGCCAGCAGCCAAGCATCAGGGACCTACTCCTACGAGCAGTACTTC
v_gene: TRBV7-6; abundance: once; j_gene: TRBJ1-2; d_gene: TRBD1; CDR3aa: CASSSAGQGARNYGYTF; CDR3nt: TGTGCCAGCAGCTCGGCGGGACAGGGGGCCAGGAACTATGGCTACACCTTC
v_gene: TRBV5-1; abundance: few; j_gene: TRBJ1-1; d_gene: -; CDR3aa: CASSIPSGAEAFF; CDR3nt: TGCGCCAGCAGCATTCCGAGTGGCGCTGAAGCTTTCTTT
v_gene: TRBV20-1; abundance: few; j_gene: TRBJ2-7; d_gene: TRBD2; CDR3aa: CSARDPGGPAYEQYF; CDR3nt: TGCAGTGCTAGAGATCCGGGGGGGCCGGCCTACGAGCAGTACTTC
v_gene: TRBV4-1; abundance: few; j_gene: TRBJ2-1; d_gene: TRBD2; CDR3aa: CASSQVFSGRGNEQFF; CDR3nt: TGCGCCAGCAGCCAAGTTTTCAGCGGGAGGGGGAATGAGCAGTTCTTC
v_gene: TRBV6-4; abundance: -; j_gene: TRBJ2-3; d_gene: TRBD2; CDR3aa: CASSGRGLAGSTDTQYF; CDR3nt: TGTGCCAGCAGTGGACGCGGACTAGCGGGAAGCACAGATACGCAGTATTTT
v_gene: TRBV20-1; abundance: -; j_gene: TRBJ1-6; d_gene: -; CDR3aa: CSARMDRDSPLHF; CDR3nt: TGCAGTGCCAGGATGGACAGAGATTCACCCCTCCACTTT
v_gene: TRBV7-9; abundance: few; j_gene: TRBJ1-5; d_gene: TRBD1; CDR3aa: CASSQGRQQPQHF; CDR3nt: TGTGCCAGCTCACAGGGGAGGCAGCAGCCCCAGCATTTT
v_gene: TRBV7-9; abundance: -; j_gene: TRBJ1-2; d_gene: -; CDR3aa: CASRSTRDTHGYTF; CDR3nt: TGTGCCAGCAGGTCAACAAGGGATACCCATGGCTACACCTTC
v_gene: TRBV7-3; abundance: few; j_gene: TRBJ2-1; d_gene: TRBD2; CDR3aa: CASSLTGLEGNEQFF; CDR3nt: TGTGCCAGCAGCTTAACTGGACTAGAAGGCAATGAGCAGTTCTTC
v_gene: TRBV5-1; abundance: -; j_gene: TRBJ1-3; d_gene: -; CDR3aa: CASSLQGTSGNTIYF; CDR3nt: TGCGCCAGCAGCTTGCAGGGAACCTCTGGAAACACCATATATTTT
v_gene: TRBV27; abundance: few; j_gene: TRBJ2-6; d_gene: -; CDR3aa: CASSPSATLSGANVLTF; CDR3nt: TGTGCCAGCAGTCCCTCGGCCACCCTCTCTGGGGCCAACGTCCTGACTTTC
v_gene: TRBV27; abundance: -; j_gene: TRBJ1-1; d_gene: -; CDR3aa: CASSLAGGWHSRGEAFF; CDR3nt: TGTGCCAGCAGTTTAGCGGGAGGGTGGCACTCCAGGGGTGAAGCTTTCTTT